Sequencing of this T cell receptor (beta chain) was carried out in a study of T cell responses to AZD1222 COVID-19 vaccine. Profiling relied on immunoSEQ multiplex PCR, and the TCRdb table lists in-frame clones only, not all of them. The sample carries nearly 110,000 clones, 75% to 90% recorded once. With regard to this clone: No antigen is known for it. At one end the junction does not follow the germline gene, possibly because of a read error.

Study findings and constraints: Repertoires were obtained solely post-peak T cell response. Targeting of unmutated variant regions was reportedly seen in nearly half of spike-specific TCRs.

The source of this sequence is an adult in good health. Sample: peripheral blood, taken on day 0 of AZD1222 vaccination.

CDR3 DNA sequence: TGTGCCAGTAGTTTTCCGGGAGGCCACCAGGAGACCCAGTACTTC. Translation gives CASSFPGGHQETQYF. The chain combines TRBV19 with TRBJ2-5; 7 positions agree with TRBD2. Per germline, CDR1 LNHDA and CDR2 SQIVND (reference sequence). The CDR3 is 15 residues long. Based on the CDR3 plus reference TRBV19 and TRBJ2-5, the full variable domain is DGGITQSPKYLFRKEGQNVTLSCEQNLNHDAMYWYRQDPGQGLRLIYYSQIVNDFQKGDIAEGYSVSREKKESFPLTVTSAQKNPTAFYLCASSFPGGHQETQYFGPGTRLLVL.